These T cell receptor beta chains were read from a single sample in a study of blood T cell repertoires in COVID-19. Repertoires were generated with immunoSEQ multiplex PCR, while TCRdb's copy carries only in-frame clones and drops some. Of approximately 70,000 clones listed, over 65% were seen once; the top ten hold approximately 34%. Sample: peripheral blood. Receptors were obtained from a woman between 65 and 79 years old with acute or convalescent COVID-19. The CDR3 runs from the conserved cysteine through the conserved F or W. The order of the fields is CDR3 protein, CDR3 DNA, J gene, V gene, clone size, D gene. A D gene is named only where the DNA matches it firmly. Expanded clones get a size class; other rows say once, few or many, or leave the size out.

CASSRSAGVTHNEQFF	TGTGCCAGCAGCAGATCAGCGGGAGTAACCCACAATGAGCAGTTCTTC	TRBJ2-1	TRBV9	.	TRBD2
CASSSRGLPFFF	TGTGCCAGCAGCTCCAGGGGATTACCCTTTTTTTTT	TRBJ1-6	TRBV7-9	.	.
CSVQGTQETQYF	TGCAGCGTTCAGGGGACCCAAGAGACCCAGTACTTC	TRBJ2-5	TRBV29-1	few	.
CASRRGRGEADTQYF	TGTGCCAGCAGGAGGGGACGGGGGGAAGCAGATACGCAGTATTTT	TRBJ2-3	TRBV6-5	.	TRBD2
CASSLIDGAETQYF	TGTGCCAGCAGCCTTATAGATGGGGCGGAGACCCAGTACTTC	TRBJ2-5	TRBV9	.	.
CAWSVQVPQETQYF	TGTGCCTGGAGTGTACAAGTCCCCCAAGAGACCCAGTACTTC	TRBJ2-5	TRBV30	.	.
CAWSGVRDTIYF	TGTGCCTGGAGTGGGGTTCGGGACACCATATATTTT	TRBJ1-3	TRBV30	few	.
CASSPGRHEQFF	TGTGCCAGCAGCCCAGGTCGGCATGAGCAGTTCTTC	TRBJ2-1	TRBV5-6	.	.
CASSVEGQVENEQYF	TGTGCCAGCAGCGTAGAGGGGCAGGTAGAAAACGAGCAGTACTTC	TRBJ2-7	TRBV9	.	.
CSVRQAQETQYF	TGCAGCGTTAGACAGGCCCAAGAGACCCAGTACTTC	TRBJ2-5	TRBV29-1	.	.
CASSLAGGRDEKLFF	TGTGCCAGCAGCTTAGCTGGGGGCCGGGATGAAAAACTGTTTTTT	TRBJ1-4	TRBV7-9	.	.
CASSDRGLYGYTF	TGTGCCAGCAGTGACAGGGGGCTCTATGGCTACACCTTC	TRBJ1-2	TRBV2	.	TRBD1
CASSPQGDSYNEQFF	TGCGCCAGCAGCCCCCAGGGGGATTCCTACAATGAGCAGTTCTTC	TRBJ2-1	TRBV5-1	.	TRBD1
CASRQGLGTTYEQYF	TGCGCCAGCAGACAGGGGCTCGGAACTACCTACGAGCAGTACTTC	TRBJ2-7	TRBV5-1	few	TRBD1
CASSLFPGTRNEKLFF	TGTGCCAGCAGTTTATTCCCCGGGACAAGAAATGAAAAACTGTTTTTT	TRBJ1-4	TRBV27	.	.
CASSGGSYQETQYF	TGTGCCAGCAGCGGCGGTTCGTACCAAGAGACCCAGTACTTC	TRBJ2-5	TRBV7-2	.	.